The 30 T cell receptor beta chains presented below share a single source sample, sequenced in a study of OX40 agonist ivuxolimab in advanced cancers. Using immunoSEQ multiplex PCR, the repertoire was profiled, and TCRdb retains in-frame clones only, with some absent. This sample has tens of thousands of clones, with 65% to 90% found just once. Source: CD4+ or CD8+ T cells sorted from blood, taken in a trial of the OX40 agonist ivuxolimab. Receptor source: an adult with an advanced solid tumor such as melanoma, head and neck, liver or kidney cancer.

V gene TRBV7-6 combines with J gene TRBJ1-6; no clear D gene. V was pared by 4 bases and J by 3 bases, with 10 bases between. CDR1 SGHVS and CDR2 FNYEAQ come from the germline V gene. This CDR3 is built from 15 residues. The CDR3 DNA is TGTGCCAGCAGCTCAACCCAGAACTATAATTCACCCCTCCACTTT. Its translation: CASSSTQNYNSPLHF.

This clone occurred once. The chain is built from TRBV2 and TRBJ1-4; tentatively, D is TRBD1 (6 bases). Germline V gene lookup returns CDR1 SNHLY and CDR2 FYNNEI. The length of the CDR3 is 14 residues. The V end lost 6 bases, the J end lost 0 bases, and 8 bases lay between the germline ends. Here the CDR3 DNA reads TGTGCCAGCAGAGCAGGGGCAACTAATGAAAAACTGTTTTTT. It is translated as CASRAGATNEKLFF.

The DNA for the CDR3 is TGTGCCACCAGCAAAGGACTAGCAACCACCTACAATGAGCAGTTCTTC. Translation gives CATSKGLATTYNEQFF. The genes are TRBV15 and TRBJ2-1, with TRBD2 matching 8 bases. The CDR3 loop spans 16 amino acids. V dropped 4 bases and J dropped 2; count of bases not matched to a gene: 7. Germline lookup yields CDR1 LNHNV and CDR2 YYDKDF (reference sequence).

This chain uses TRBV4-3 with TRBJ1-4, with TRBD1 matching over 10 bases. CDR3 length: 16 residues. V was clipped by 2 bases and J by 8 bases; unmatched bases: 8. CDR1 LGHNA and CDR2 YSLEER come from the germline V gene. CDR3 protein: CASSQIFGTGEEKLFF. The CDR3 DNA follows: TGCGCCAGCAGCCAAATATTCGGGACAGGGGAAGAAAAACTGTTTTTT.

CDR3 residues: CASSPGAASTDTQYF. Here the CDR3 DNA reads TGTGCCAGCAGCCCAGGGGCCGCCTCCACAGATACGCAGTATTTT. The chain uses TRBV5-8 and TRBJ2-3; D is perhaps TRBD1 (6 bases). This CDR3 has 15 amino acids. V was shortened by 4 bases and J by 2 bases, with 14 bases between the two germline ends. The germline V gene has CDR1 SGHTS and CDR2 YDEGEE.

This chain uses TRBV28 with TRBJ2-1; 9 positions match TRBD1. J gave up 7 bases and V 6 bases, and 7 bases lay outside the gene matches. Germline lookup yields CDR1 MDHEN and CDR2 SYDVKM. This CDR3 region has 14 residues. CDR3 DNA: TGTGCCAGCAGGACCGGGACAGGGCGTAATGAGCAGTTCTTC. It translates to CASRTGTGRNEQFF.

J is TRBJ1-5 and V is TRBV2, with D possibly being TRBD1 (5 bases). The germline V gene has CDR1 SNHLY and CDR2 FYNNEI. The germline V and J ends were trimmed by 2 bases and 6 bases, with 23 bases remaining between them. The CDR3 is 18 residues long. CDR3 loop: CASSERRQGGSIGQPQHF. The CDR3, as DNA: TGTGCCAGCAGTGAAAGGCGTCAGGGTGGTTCCATCGGTCAGCCCCAGCATTTT.

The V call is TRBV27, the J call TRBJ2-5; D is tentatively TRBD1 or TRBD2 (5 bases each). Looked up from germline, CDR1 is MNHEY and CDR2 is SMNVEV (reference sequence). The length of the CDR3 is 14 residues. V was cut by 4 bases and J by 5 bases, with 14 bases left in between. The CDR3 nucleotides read TGTGCCAGCAGTTGGGGACCCGCCGGGGAGACCCAGTACTTC. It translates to CASSWGPAGETQYF.

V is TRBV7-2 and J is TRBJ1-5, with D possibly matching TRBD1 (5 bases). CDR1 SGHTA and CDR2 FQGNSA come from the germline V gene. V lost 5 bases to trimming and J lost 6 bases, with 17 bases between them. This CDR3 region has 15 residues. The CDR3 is CASSTERGRGQPQHF. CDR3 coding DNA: TGTGCCAGCAGCACAGAGCGGGGGAGGGGTCAGCCCCAGCATTTT.

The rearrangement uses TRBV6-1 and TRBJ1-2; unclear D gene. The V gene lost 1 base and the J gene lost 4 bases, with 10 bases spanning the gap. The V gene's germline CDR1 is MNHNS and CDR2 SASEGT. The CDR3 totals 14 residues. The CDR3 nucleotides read TGTGCCAGCAGTGAAGATAGGCAGGCCTATGGCTACACCTTC. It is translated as CASSEDRQAYGYTF.

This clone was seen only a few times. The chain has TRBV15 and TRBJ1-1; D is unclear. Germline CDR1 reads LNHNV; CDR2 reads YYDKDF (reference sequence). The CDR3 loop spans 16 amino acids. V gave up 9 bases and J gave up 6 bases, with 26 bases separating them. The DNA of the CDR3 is TGTGCCACTTCCCTTTCCTCTACATGGGTCAATCCTGAAGCTTTCTTT. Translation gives CATSLSSTWVNPEAFF.

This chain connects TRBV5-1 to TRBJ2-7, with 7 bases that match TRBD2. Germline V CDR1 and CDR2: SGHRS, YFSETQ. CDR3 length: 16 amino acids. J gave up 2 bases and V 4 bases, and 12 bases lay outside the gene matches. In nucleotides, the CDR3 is TGCGCCAGCAGCCTGGGTGGAGGGAGGGGTACCTACGAGCAGTACTTC. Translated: CASSLGGGRGTYEQYF.

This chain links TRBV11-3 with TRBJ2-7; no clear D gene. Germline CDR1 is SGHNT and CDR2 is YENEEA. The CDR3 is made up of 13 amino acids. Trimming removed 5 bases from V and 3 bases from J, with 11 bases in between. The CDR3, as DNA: TGTGCCAGCAGCCCCGGGCCAGACTACGAGCAGTACTTC. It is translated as CASSPGPDYEQYF.

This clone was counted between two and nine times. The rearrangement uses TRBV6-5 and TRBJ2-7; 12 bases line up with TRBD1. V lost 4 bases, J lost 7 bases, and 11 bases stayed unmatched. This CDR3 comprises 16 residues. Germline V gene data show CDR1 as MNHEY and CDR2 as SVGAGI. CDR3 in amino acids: CASSSLRDRGRDEQYF. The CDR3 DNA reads TGTGCCAGCAGTTCACTCCGGGACAGGGGGCGTGATGAGCAGTACTTC.

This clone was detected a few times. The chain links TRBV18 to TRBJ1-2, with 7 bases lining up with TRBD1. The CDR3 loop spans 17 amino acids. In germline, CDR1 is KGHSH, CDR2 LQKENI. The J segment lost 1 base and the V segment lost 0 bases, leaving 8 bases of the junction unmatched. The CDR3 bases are TGTGCCAGCTCACCACCCCTGACAGGGCAATATAACTATGGCTACACCTTC. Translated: CASSPPLTGQYNYGYTF.

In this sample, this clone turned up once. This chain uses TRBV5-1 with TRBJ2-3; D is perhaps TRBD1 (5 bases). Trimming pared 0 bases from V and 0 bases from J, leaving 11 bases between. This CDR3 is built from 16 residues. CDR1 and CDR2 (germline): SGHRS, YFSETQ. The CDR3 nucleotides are TGCGCCAGCAGCTTGGAAGGGGTACCTAGCACAGATACGCAGTATTTT. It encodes CASSLEGVPSTDTQYF.

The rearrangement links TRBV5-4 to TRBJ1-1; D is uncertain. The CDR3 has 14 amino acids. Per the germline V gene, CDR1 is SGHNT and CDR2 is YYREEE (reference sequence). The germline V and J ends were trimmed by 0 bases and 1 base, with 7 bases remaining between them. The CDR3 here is CASSLGEGNTEAFF. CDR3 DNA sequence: TGTGCCAGCAGCTTGGGGGAGGGGAACACTGAAGCTTTCTTT. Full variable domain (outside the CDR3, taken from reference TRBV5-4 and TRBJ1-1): ETGVTQSPTHLIKTRGQQVTLRCSSQSGHNTVSWYQQALGQGPQFIFQYYREEENGRGNFPPRFSGLQFPNYSSELNVNALELDDSALYLCASSLGEGNTEAFFGQGTRLTVV.

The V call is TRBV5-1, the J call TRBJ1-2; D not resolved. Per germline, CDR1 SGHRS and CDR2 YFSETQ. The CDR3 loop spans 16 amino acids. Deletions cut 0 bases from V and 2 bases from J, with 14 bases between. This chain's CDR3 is CASSLGSGRGNYGYTF. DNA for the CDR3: TGCGCCAGCAGCTTGGGTTCGGGGAGAGGCAACTATGGCTACACCTTC.

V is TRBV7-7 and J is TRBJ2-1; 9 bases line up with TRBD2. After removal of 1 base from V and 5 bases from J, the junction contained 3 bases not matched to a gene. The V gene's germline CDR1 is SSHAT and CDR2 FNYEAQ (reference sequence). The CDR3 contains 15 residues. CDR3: CASSLGLAANNEQFF. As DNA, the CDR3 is TGTGCCAGCAGCTTAGGACTAGCGGCGAACAATGAGCAGTTCTTC.

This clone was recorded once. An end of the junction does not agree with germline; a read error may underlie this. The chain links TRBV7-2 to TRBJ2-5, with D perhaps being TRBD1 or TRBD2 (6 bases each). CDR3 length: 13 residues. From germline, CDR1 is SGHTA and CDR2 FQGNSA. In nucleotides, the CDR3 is TGTGCCAGCAGCTCACAGGGTCGGGAGACCCGGTACTTC. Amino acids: CASSSQGRETRYF.

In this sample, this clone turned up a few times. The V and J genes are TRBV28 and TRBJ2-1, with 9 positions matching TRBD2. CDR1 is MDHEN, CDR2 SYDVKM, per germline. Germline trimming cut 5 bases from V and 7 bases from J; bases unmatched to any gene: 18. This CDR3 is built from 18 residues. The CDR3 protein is CASSLTPAGLARRNEQFF. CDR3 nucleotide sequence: TGTGCCAGCAGTCTCACCCCAGCCGGACTAGCGCGCCGAAATGAGCAGTTCTTC.

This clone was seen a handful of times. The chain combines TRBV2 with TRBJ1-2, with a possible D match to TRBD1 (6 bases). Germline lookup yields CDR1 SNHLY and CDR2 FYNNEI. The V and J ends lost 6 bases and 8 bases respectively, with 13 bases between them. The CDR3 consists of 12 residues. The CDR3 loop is CASSTGLLGYTF. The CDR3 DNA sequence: TGTGCCAGCAGCACAGGGTTATTAGGCTACACCTTC.

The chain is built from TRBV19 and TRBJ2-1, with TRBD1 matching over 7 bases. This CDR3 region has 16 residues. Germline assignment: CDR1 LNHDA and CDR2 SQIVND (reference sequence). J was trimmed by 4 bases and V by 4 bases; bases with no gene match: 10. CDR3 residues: CASSTKRQGWYNEQFF. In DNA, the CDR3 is TGTGCCAGTAGTACAAAAAGACAGGGCTGGTACAATGAGCAGTTCTTC.

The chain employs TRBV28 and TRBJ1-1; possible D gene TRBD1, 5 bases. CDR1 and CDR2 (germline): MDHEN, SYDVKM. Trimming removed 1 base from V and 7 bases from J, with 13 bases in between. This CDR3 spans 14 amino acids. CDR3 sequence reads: CASSLSVPGLEAFF. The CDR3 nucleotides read TGTGCCAGCAGTTTATCGGTGCCGGGACTTGAAGCTTTCTTT.

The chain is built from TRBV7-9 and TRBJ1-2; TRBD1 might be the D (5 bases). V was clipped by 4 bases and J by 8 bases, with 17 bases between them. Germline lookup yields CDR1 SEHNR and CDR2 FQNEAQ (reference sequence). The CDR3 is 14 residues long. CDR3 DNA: TGTGCCAGCAGCTCAAAAAGCACAGGTTACGGCTACACCTTC. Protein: CASSSKSTGYGYTF.

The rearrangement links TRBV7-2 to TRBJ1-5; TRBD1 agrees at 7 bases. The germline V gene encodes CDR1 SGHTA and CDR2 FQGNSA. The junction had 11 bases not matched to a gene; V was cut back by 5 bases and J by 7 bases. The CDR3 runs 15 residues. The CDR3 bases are TGTGCCAGCAGCCTCCAGGGGGGGCTAGGGCAGCCCCAGCATTTT. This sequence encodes CASSLQGGLGQPQHF.

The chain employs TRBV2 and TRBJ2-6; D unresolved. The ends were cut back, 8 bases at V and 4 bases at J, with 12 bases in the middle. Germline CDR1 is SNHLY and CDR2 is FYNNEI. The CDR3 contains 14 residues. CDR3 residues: CASLGSLGANVLTF. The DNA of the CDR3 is TGTGCCAGCTTAGGGTCTCTCGGGGCCAACGTCCTGACTTTC.

The CDR3 coding sequence is TGTGCCAGCAGCTTAGGAACAGCAAGTAACATTCAGTACTTC. Translated, it gives CASSLGTASNIQYF. The rearrangement joins TRBV7-6 to TRBJ2-4; the D is unclear. Germline CDR1 and CDR2: SGHVS and FNYEAQ. V lost 1 base and J 7 bases, leaving 11 bases between the germline ends. This CDR3 is built from 14 residues.

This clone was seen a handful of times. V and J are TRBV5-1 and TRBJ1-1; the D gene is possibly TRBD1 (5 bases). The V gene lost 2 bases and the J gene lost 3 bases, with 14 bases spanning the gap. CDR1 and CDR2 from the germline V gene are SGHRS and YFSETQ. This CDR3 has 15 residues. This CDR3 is CASSLRPGRDTEAFF. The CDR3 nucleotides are TGCGCCAGCAGCTTAAGACCAGGGCGGGACACTGAAGCTTTCTTT.

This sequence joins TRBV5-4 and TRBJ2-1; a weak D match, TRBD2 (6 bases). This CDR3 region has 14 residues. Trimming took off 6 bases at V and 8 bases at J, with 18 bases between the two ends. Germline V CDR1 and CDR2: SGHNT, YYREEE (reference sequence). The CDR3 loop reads CASTSGSALDEQFF. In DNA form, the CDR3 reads TGTGCCAGCACAAGCGGGTCCGCCTTGGATGAGCAGTTCTTC.